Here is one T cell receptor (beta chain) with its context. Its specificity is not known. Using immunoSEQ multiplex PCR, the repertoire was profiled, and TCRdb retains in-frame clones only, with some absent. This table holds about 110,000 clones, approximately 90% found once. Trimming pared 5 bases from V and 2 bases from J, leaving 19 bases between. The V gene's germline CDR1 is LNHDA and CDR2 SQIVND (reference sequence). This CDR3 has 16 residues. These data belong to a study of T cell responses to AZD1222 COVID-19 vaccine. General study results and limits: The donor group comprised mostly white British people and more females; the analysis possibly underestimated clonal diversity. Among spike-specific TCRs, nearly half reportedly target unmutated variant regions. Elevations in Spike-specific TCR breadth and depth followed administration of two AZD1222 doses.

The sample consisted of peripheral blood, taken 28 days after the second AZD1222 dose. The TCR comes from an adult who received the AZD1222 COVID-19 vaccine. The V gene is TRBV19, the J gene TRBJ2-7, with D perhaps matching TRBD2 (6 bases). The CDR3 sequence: CASSPEGSREAYEQYF. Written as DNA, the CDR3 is TGTGCCAGTAGTCCCGAAGGTAGTAGGGAGGCCTACGAGCAGTACTTC. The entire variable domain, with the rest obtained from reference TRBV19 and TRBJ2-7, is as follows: DGGITQSPKYLFRKEGQNVTLSCEQNLNHDAMYWYRQDPGQGLRLIYYSQIVNDFQKGDIAEGYSVSREKKESFPLTVTSAQKNPTAFYLCASSPEGSREAYEQYFGPGTRLTVT.